This T cell receptor beta chain was identified in a study of T cell responses to AZD1222 COVID-19 vaccine. Study observations and caveats: Close to half of all spike-specific TCRs reportedly target regions of the variants that are unmutated. Spike-specific TCR breadth rose after two AZD1222 doses, and depth rose as well. Sampled repertoires all dated from after the peak T cell response.

The method was immunoSEQ multiplex PCR; TCRdb's version includes in-frame clones alone and lacks a portion of them. Altogether about 97,000 clones are present, 86% being singletons, with the ten largest covering approximately 5.1%. On this clone: What it binds is unknown.

V was trimmed by 2 bases and J by 9 bases, leaving 23 bases between them. CDR1 is MNHEY and CDR2 is SVGEGT in the germline V gene. The CDR3 consists of 17 residues. Sequencing used peripheral blood, obtained on day 0 of AZD1222 vaccination. The clonotype comes from an adult in good health. The chain carries TRBV6-2 or TRBV6-3 and TRBJ1-5; D ambiguous. The CDR3 nucleotides are TGTGCCAGCAGTTACGCCCCCAGGTCCGGGCCACCCCGGCCCCAGCATTTT. It yields the protein CASSYAPRSGPPRPQHF.